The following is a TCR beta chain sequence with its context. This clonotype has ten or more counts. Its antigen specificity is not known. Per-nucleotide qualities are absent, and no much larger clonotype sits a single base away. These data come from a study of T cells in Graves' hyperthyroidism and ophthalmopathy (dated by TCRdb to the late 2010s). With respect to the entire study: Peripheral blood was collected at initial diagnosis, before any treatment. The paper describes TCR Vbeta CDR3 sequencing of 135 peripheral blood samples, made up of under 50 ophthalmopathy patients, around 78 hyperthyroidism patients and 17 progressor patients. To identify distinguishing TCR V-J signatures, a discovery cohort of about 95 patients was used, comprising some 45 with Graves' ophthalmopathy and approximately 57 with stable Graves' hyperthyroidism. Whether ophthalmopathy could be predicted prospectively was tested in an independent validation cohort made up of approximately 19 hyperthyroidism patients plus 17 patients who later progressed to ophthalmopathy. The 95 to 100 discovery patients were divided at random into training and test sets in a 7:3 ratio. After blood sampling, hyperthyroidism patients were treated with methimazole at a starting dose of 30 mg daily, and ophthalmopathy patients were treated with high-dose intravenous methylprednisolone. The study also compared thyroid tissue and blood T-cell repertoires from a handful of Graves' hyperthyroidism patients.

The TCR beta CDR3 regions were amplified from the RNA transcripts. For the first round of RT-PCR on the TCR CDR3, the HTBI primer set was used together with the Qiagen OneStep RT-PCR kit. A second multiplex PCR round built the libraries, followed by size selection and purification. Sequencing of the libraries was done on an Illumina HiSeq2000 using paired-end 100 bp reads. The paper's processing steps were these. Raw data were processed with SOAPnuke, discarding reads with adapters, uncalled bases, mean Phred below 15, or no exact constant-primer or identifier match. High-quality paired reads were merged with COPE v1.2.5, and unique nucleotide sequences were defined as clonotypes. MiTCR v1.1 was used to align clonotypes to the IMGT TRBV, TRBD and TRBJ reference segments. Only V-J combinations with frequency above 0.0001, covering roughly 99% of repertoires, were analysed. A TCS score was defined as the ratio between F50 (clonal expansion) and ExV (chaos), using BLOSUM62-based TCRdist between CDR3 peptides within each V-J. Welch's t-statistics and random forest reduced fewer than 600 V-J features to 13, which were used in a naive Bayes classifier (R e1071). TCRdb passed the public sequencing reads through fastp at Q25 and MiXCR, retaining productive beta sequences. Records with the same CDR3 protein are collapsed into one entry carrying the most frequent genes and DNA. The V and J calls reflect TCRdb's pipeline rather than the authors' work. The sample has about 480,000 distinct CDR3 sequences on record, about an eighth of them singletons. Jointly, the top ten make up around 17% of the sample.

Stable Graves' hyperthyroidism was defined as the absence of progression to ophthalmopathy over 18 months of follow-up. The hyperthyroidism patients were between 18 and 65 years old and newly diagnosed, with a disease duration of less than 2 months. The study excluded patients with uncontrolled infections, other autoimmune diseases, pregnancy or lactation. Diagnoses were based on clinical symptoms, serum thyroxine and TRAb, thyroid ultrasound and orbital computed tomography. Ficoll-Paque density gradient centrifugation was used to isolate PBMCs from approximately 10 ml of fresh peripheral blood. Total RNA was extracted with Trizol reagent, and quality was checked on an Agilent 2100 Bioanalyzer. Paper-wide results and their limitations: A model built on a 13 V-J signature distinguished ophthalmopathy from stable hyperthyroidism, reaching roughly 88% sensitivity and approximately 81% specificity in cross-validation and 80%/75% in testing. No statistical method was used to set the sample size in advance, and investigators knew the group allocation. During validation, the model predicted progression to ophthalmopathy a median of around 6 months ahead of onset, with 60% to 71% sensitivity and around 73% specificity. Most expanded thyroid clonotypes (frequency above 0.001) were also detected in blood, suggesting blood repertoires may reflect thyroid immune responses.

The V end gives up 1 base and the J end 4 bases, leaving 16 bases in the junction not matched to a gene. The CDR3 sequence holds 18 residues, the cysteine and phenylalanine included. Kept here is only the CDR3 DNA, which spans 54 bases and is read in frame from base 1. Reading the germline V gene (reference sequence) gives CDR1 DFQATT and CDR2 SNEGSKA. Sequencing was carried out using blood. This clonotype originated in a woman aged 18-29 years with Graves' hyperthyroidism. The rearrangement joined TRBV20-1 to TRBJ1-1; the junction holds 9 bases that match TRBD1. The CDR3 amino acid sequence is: CSARGNRGRGGRVTEAFF. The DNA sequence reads TGCAGTGCTAGAGGGAACAGGGGGCGCGGCGGGCGGGTCACTGAAGCTTTCTTT.